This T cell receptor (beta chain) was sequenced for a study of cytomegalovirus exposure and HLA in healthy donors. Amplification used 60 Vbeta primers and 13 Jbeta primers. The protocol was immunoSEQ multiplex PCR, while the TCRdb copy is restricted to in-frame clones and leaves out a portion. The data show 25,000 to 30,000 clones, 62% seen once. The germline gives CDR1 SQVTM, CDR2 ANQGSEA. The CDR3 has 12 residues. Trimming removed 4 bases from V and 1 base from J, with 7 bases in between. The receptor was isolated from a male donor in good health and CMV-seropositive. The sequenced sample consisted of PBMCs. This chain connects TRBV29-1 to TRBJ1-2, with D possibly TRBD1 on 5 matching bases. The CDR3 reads CSVVGDNYGYTF. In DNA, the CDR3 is TGCAGCGTTGTAGGGGATAACTATGGCTACACCTTC.